This T cell receptor beta chain was captured by sequencing in a study of blood T cells in healthy people across ages. General study findings and limits: Researchers judged that diversity estimates from one million T cells fell short of true values. Aged donors had fewer naive CD4+ cells and lower diversity than long-lived donors. Higher naive T cell percentage went strongly together with higher TCR beta diversity.

Then a second PCR, running roughly 7 to 11 cycles, was carried out with a sample-barcoded 5' primer and a J-beta primer mix. The authors tagged each cDNA molecule using a template-switch adaptor with 12 random nucleotides. TCRdb called the 5' RACE reads again in MiXCR, with one record for every CDR3 protein. Of around 1,100,000 distinct CDR3 sequences listed, about two fifths are singletons. This CDR3 comprises 20 residues. Germline values: CDR1 KGHSH, CDR2 LQKENI. The ends lost 3 bases at V and 1 base at J; junction bases unmatched: 17. This clonotype has more than one count but fewer than ten. The antigen remains undetermined.

The specimen was blood. The sequence derives from a man in his late teens or twenties in good health. The V and J genes are TRBV18 and TRBJ2-1; 8 bases agree with TRBD2. The CDR3 protein is CASSPGRSPPIAGSYNEQFF. The CDR3 bases are TGTGCCAGCTCACCTGGTCGCTCACCACCCATAGCGGGATCCTACAATGAGCAGTTCTTC.